The 10 T cell receptor beta chains presented below share a single source sample, sequenced in a study of shared clonotypes between healthy human individuals. Sequenced by immunoSEQ multiplex PCR; TCRdb stores in-frame clones only, minus some. The sample yields 2 million to 2.5 million clones, approximately 95% seen once. Specimen: naive CD4+ T cells sorted from blood. The sample's subset: CD45RA+ positively selected. These TCRs come from a man between 18 and 35 years old in good health.

The rearrangement links TRBV30 to TRBJ2-3, with 7 bases lining up with TRBD1. The V and J ends lost 8 bases and 4 bases, in that order; junction bases with no gene match: 6. This CDR3 is 12 amino acids long. Germline CDR1 is GTSNPN and CDR2 is SVGIG (reference sequence). The chain's CDR3 is CAQRQGPDTQYF. CDR3 bases: TGTGCCCAACGACAGGGCCCAGATACGCAGTATTTT.

The CDR3, as DNA: TGTGCCATCACCCCTTCCGGGAGGGCCAGTGAGCAGTTCTTC. This codes for CAITPSGRASEQFF. This chain connects TRBV10-3 to TRBJ2-1; the match to TRBD2 covers 8 bases. The CDR3 contains 14 residues. V gave up 7 bases and J gave up 9 bases; unmatched junction bases: 11. CDR1 ENHRY and CDR2 SYGVKD come from the germline V gene.

On this clone: The sample carries other DNA sequences with the same CDR3. The V gene is TRBV7-2, the J gene TRBJ2-5; the D gene is possibly TRBD2 (5 bases). Between the trimmed V and J ends, which lost 1 base and 5 bases, there was a span of 8 bases. The CDR3 extends over 13 amino acids. In germline, CDR1 is SGHTA, CDR2 FQGNSA. The CDR3 DNA reads as TGTGCCAGCAGCTTAGGGGAGAAGGAGACCCAGTACTTC. Its translation: CASSLGEKETQYF.

V usage is TRBV10-3 and J usage is TRBJ2-1; D may be TRBD1 (6 bases). Germline lookup yields CDR1 ENHRY and CDR2 SYGVKD. V was clipped by 3 bases and J by 3 bases, with 15 bases between them. The CDR3 runs 16 residues. DNA for the CDR3: TGTGCCATCAGTGATAGTTCAGGGGCTGGCTACAATGAGCAGTTCTTC. This sequence encodes CAISDSSGAGYNEQFF.

The chain combines TRBV5-5 with TRBJ2-7, with 9 nucleotides matching TRBD2. With V trimmed by 4 bases and J by 6 bases, 11 bases remained unmatched. Germline loops: CDR1 SGHKS, CDR2 YYEKEE (reference sequence). The CDR3 runs 15 residues. The CDR3 loop reads CASSPSSGRGFEQYF. CDR3 DNA: TGTGCCAGCAGCCCCAGTAGCGGGAGAGGATTCGAGCAGTACTTC.

This clone was observed once. The chain employs TRBV29-1 and TRBJ1-5, with a possible D match to TRBD1 (5 bases). V lost 6 bases and J lost 7, with 16 bases in between. This CDR3 has 13 amino acids. The V gene's germline CDR1 is SQVTM and CDR2 ANQGSEA. The CDR3 sequence: CSVTRDEGQPQHF. The CDR3 nucleotides are TGCAGCGTCACCCGGGACGAAGGGCAGCCCCAGCATTTT.

CDR3 residues: CASSPLGQASYEQYF. CDR3 nucleotides: TGTGCCAGCTCACCACTGGGACAGGCTAGCTACGAGCAGTACTTC. V gene TRBV18 combines with J gene TRBJ2-7; 8 positions agree with TRBD1. CDR1 is KGHSH, CDR2 LQKENI, per germline. With V trimmed by 1 base and J by 3 bases, 5 bases remained unmatched. This CDR3 is 15 amino acids long. The variable domain in full, completed from reference TRBV18 and TRBJ2-7, reads NAGVMQNPRHLVRRRGQEARLRCSPMKGHSHVYWYRQLPEEGLKFMVYLQKENIIDESGMPKERFSAEFPKEGPSILRIQQVVRGDSAAYFCASSPLGQASYEQYFGPGTRLTVT.

The chain is built from TRBV7-9 and TRBJ2-3; D may correspond to TRBD1 or TRBD2 (5 bases each). Trimming took 4 bases from V and 2 from J, leaving 16 bases between them. Germline V gives CDR1 SEHNR, CDR2 FQNEAQ (reference sequence). CDR3 length: 16 amino acids. For the CDR3, the DNA is TGTGCCAGCAGCTCTGGGACCCAGAATCCCACAGATACGCAGTATTTT. Translation gives CASSSGTQNPTDTQYF.

The chain employs TRBV6-1 and TRBJ2-2; D call uncertain. CDR1 MNHNS and CDR2 SASEGT come from the germline V gene. V lost 6 bases, J lost 2 bases, and 13 bases lay in between. The CDR3 runs 15 residues. CDR3 loop: CASRLERANTGELFF. In DNA form, the CDR3 reads TGTGCCAGCAGGCTGGAAAGAGCAAACACCGGGGAGCTGTTTTTT.

The rearrangement joins TRBV10-3 to TRBJ2-1; no reliable D call. Between the trimmed V and J ends, which lost 2 bases and 3 bases, there was a span of 14 bases. CDR1 is ENHRY and CDR2 is SYGVKD in the germline V gene. The CDR3 loop spans 16 amino acids. The CDR3 sequence is CAISEGKGTFYNEQFF. The DNA of the CDR3 is TGTGCCATCAGTGAGGGTAAAGGAACCTTCTACAATGAGCAGTTCTTC.